Below, one T cell receptor beta chain is given with its context. In Seattle, patients joined the study during active infection and were tracked longitudinally. This entry comes from a study of blood T cell repertoires in COVID-19. In the original analysis: Using reference gene primer amplification, nucleated cell counts were estimated. The method was immunoSEQ multiplex PCR; TCRdb's version includes in-frame clones alone and lacks a portion of them. The V and J calls and clone size are taken from that table; D and trimming were inferred from the DNA. The sample has just under 350,000 clones, about 90% seen once. The CDR3 extends over 15 amino acids. V shed 6 bases and J 3 bases; nucleotides not matched to a gene: 9. In germline, CDR1 is LGHNT, CDR2 FRNRAP.

This chain uses TRBV12-5 with TRBJ2-7, with 9 bases that match TRBD1. The TCR was taken from a woman in her forties or fifties with COVID-19, enrolled during active disease. Material: peripheral blood. CDR3 in amino acids: CASGSGTGHHYEQYF. CDR3 sequence (DNA): TGTGCTAGTGGGTCCGGGACAGGGCACCACTACGAGCAGTACTTC. The complete variable domain, with remaining parts taken from reference TRBV12-5 and TRBJ2-7, reads DARVTQTPRHKVTEMGQEVTMRCQPILGHNTVFWYRQTMMQGLELLAYFRNRAPLDDSGMPKDRFSAEMPDATLATLKIQPSEPRDSAVYFCASGSGTGHHYEQYFGPGTRLTVT.